This T cell receptor (beta chain) derives from a study of T cell responses to AZD1222 COVID-19 vaccine. Findings and limits, study-wide: Vaccine-associated CD4 TCRs ranged over spike, dominating at 160-218 and 743-854. With two AZD1222 doses given, Spike-specific TCR breadth and depth both rose. White British ancestry dominated among donors, who included more females, and clonal diversity was possibly underestimated.

This clone was counted between two and nine times. The target antigen is unknown. The CDR3 is made up of 14 amino acids. Trimming removed 0 bases at V and 8 bases at J, with 13 bases between. Germline V gene data show CDR1 as MNHEY and CDR2 as SVGAGI. TCRdb's copy holds only in-frame clones and misses some; the assay was immunoSEQ multiplex PCR. The data contain more than 95,000 clones, about 89% of them seen just once; the ten biggest clones take up roughly 3.3%. The sequenced sample was peripheral blood, obtained 28 days after the second dose of the MenACWY control vaccine. This TCR was recovered from an adult who received the MenACWY meningococcal vaccine as a control. The chain has TRBV6-5 and TRBJ1-1; D uncertain. Written as DNA, the CDR3 is TGTGCCAGCAGTTACTCGGCTTCCCCGGAGGAAGCTTTCTTT. Its protein product is CASSYSASPEEAFF.